The 29 T cell receptor beta chains in this list originate from one sample, sequenced in a study of blood T cell repertoires in COVID-19. Assay: immunoSEQ multiplex PCR; the TCRdb copy retains only in-frame clones and omits some. The sample lists roughly 340,000 clones, 85% to 90% occurring once. Source material: peripheral blood. Receptors originate from a woman in her forties or fifties with COVID-19, enrolled during active disease.

Concerning this clone: The junction differs from germline at one of its ends, possibly a read error. The chain has TRBV7-7 and TRBJ2-7; D uncertain. The CDR3 consists of 13 residues. Germline V lookup: CDR1 SSHAT, CDR2 FNYEAQ (reference sequence). The CDR3: CASSLSVSYEQYF. CDR3 bases: TGTGCTAGCAGCTTATCCGTCTCCTACGAGCAGTACTTC.

V and J are TRBV27 and TRBJ1-6; tentative D call: TRBD1 (5 bases). The length of the CDR3 is 15 residues. Deletions cut 4 bases from V and 6 bases from J, with 13 bases between. The germline V gene has CDR1 MNHEY and CDR2 SMNVEV (reference sequence). CDR3 coding DNA: TGTGCCAGCAGTTGGGGGGTCTTAAGTAATTCACCCCTCCACTTT. This gives the protein CASSWGVLSNSPLHF.

This chain uses TRBV18 with TRBJ2-7; tentatively, D is TRBD2 (5 bases). Germline V gene sequence: CDR1 KGHSH, CDR2 LQKENI. The V end lost 1 base, the J end lost 4 bases, and 29 bases lay between the germline ends. The CDR3 covers 20 residues. The CDR3 DNA reads TGTGCCAGCTCACCACTTTCGGGGTCCAAGACGAGCCGCCACCTATACGAGCAGTACTTC. Translating gives CASSPLSGSKTSRHLYEQYF.

V is TRBV5-6 and J is TRBJ1-5; D might be TRBD1 (5 bases). The germline V gene encodes CDR1 SGHDT and CDR2 YYEEEE. With 0 bases removed from V and 3 bases from J, the gap between germline ends came to 10 bases. This CDR3 spans 15 amino acids. Written as DNA, the CDR3 is TGTGCCAGCAGCTTGGCTGGGACTCACAATCAGCCCCAGCATTTT. As protein: CASSLAGTHNQPQHF.

The rearrangement joins TRBV27 to TRBJ2-7; 10 positions agree with TRBD1. Germline CDR1 MNHEY, CDR2 SMNVEV (reference sequence). V lost 2 bases, J lost 3 bases, and 4 bases stayed unmatched. The CDR3 is made up of 15 amino acids. For the CDR3, the DNA is TGTGCCAGCAGTTTAGTTGGGACAGGGGTCTACGAGCAGTACTTC. Protein sequence: CASSLVGTGVYEQYF.

The rearrangement links TRBV5-1 to TRBJ2-1; 7 nucleotides align to TRBD2. V shed 5 bases, J shed 4 bases, and the junction held 6 bases outside the gene matches. Germline V gives CDR1 SGHRS, CDR2 YFSETQ. The CDR3 contains 14 residues. CDR3 DNA: TGCGCCAGCAGTCTAGCGGTTTCTTACAATGAGCAGTTCTTC. Translating gives CASSLAVSYNEQFF.

This chain links TRBV19 with TRBJ2-3; maybe TRBD2 (5 bases). The V and J ends lost 5 bases and 2 bases respectively, with 14 bases between them. From germline, CDR1 is LNHDA and CDR2 SQIVND (reference sequence). This CDR3 region has 15 residues. CDR3 nucleotide sequence: TGTGCCAGTAGTTCCTATAGCGTTGACACAGATACGCAGTATTTT. This gives the protein CASSSYSVDTDTQYF.

This chain uses TRBV3-1 (or the pseudogene TRBV3-2) with TRBJ1-6, with 7 bases aligning to TRBD1. Trimming at V came to 4 bases and at J to 7 bases, leaving 10 bases not matched to a gene. Germline-derived CDR1 and CDR2 are LGHDT and YNNKEL (reference sequence). This CDR3 has 16 amino acids. The CDR3 spells CASSPINSQGNSPLHF. CDR3 DNA: TGTGCCAGCAGCCCCATAAACTCACAGGGGAATTCACCCCTCCACTTT.

The chain recombines TRBV28 with TRBJ2-7, with 7 bases identical to TRBD2. The germline V gene has CDR1 MDHEN and CDR2 SYDVKM. The CDR3 has 13 residues. Trimming cost V 3 bases and J 3 bases; bases outside gene matches: 2. CDR3 DNA sequence: TGTGCCAGCAGTTTCGGGGGGAACTACGAGCAGTACTTC. Translated: CASSFGGNYEQYF.

This rearrangement joins TRBV6-2 or TRBV6-3 to TRBJ2-7, with 7 bases identical to TRBD2. Trimming removed 2 bases from V and 7 bases from J; junction bases left unmatched: 11. The CDR3 extends over 15 amino acids. Germline CDR1 is MNHEY and CDR2 is SVGEGT. The CDR3 DNA reads as TGTGCCAGCAGTTACGGGGCTCCTAGCGGTGGGGAGCAGTACTTC. As protein: CASSYGAPSGGEQYF.

This clone was seen a handful of times. V and J are TRBV3-1 (or the pseudogene TRBV3-2) and TRBJ1-6; D not resolved. V was cut by 9 bases and J by 5 bases, with 8 bases left in between. The CDR3 length is 12 residues. CDR1 LGHDT and CDR2 YNNKEL come from the germline V gene (reference sequence). DNA for the CDR3: TGTGCCAGGGTGTCGGATAATTCACCCCTCCACTTT. Translating gives CARVSDNSPLHF.

The V and J genes are TRBV19 and TRBJ1-4, with D uncertain. Germline CDR1 and CDR2: LNHDA and SQIVND (reference sequence). The V gene lost 4 bases and the J gene lost 0 bases, with 9 bases spanning the gap. The CDR3 has 15 residues. CDR3 DNA sequence: TGTGCCAGTAGTAGCGGGAAATCAACTAATGAAAAACTGTTTTTT. Translated, it gives CASSSGKSTNEKLFF.

This sequence joins TRBV27 and TRBJ1-6; TRBD1 agrees at 9 bases. Germline loops: CDR1 MNHEY, CDR2 SMNVEV (reference sequence). This CDR3 has 18 residues. V shed 0 bases, J shed 6 bases, and the junction held 9 bases outside the gene matches. CDR3 in DNA: TGTGCCAGCAGTTTATCGTTTATGTGGGACAGGGTTAATTCACCCCTCCACTTT. Protein product: CASSLSFMWDRVNSPLHF.

The chain recombines TRBV6-5 with TRBJ2-5; 11 bases map to TRBD1. With V trimmed by 6 bases and J by 4 bases, 4 bases remained unmatched. The CDR3 loop spans 14 amino acids. Germline values: CDR1 MNHEY, CDR2 SVGAGI. CDR3 bases: TGTGCCAGCAGGGACAGGGGGCTTCCAGAGACCCAGTACTTC. Its translation: CASRDRGLPETQYF.

The rearrangement joins TRBV11-3 to TRBJ2-7; no firm D call. Trimming removed 4 bases from V and 0 bases from J, with 10 bases in between. CDR3 length: 14 residues. Per germline, CDR1 SGHNT and CDR2 YENEEA. The CDR3 reads CASSSGSSSYEQYF. The CDR3 nucleotides read TGTGCCAGCAGCTCCGGGTCTAGCTCCTACGAGCAGTACTTC.

This chain uses TRBV7-5 with TRBJ1-4. TRBV7-5 is a pseudogene segment. The CDR3 is 15 residues long. The CDR3 region has the DNA TGTGCCAGAAGTAGATGGAGTGCAACTAATGAAAAACTGTTTTTT. Its translation: CARSRWSATNEKLFF.

This rearrangement joins TRBV19 to TRBJ1-2, with a weak D call TRBD1 (5 bases). From germline, CDR1 is LNHDA and CDR2 SQIVND (reference sequence). Trimming removed 6 bases from V and 4 bases from J, with 12 bases in between. This CDR3 contains 13 residues. CDR3 bases: TGTGCCAGTAGGGGGGGATTACTCTATGGCTACACCTTC. Protein: CASRGGLLYGYTF.

This clone has just a few counts. The rearrangement joins TRBV29-1 to TRBJ2-1, with D perhaps matching TRBD1 (5 bases). Per the germline V gene, CDR1 is SQVTM and CDR2 is ANQGSEA. This CDR3 is 15 amino acids long. Trimming took 3 bases from V and 7 from J, leaving 19 bases between them. The CDR3 DNA reads TGCAGCGTTGAGGGGCTAGTCGAAAGGAGAAATGAGCAGTTCTTC. Protein product: CSVEGLVERRNEQFF.

This clone was seen a handful of times. The rearrangement links TRBV6-1 to TRBJ1-1, with 10 bases that match TRBD1. The CDR3 covers 16 residues. Germline V gene lookup returns CDR1 MNHNS and CDR2 SASEGT. Trimming took 0 bases from V and 3 from J; bases not matched to a gene: 4. The CDR3 sequence: CASSEATGGLDTEAFF. DNA for the CDR3: TGTGCCAGCAGTGAAGCGACAGGGGGCTTAGACACTGAAGCTTTCTTT.

The chain is built from TRBV25-1 and TRBJ1-1, with TRBD1 identical over 8 bases. The CDR3 loop spans 15 amino acids. Germline CDR1 MGHDK, CDR2 SYGVNS. V lost 3 bases and J lost 11; bases outside the gene matches: 14. CDR3 in amino acids: CASSDPRTGRSRAFF. The CDR3 DNA follows: TGTGCCAGCAGTGACCCCCGGACAGGGCGGAGTAGGGCTTTCTTT.

This chain links TRBV5-1 with TRBJ2-7, with 10 bases aligning to TRBD2. CDR1 and CDR2 (germline): SGHRS, YFSETQ. V trimming: 0 bases; J trimming: 6 bases; junction bases outside the gene matches: 9. The CDR3 has 16 amino acids. CDR3 DNA sequence: TGCGCCAGCAGCTTGGCCCCTAGCGGGAGATATAGCGAGCAGTACTTC. Its translation: CASSLAPSGRYSEQYF.

CDR3 loop: CASSKADRGKQFF. CDR3 nucleotides: TGTGCCAGCAGCAAAGCCGACAGGGGTAAGCAGTTCTTC. The V call is TRBV11-3, the J call TRBJ2-1; TRBD1 matches 8 bases. The germline CDR1 and CDR2 sequences are SGHNT and YENEEA. J gave up 11 bases and V 5 bases, and 8 bases lay outside the gene matches. This CDR3 has 13 amino acids.

V and J are TRBV9 and TRBJ2-7, with 7 bases aligning to TRBD1. Looked up from germline, CDR1 is SGDLS and CDR2 is YYNGEE. The CDR3 is 15 residues long. J gave up 4 bases and V 0 bases, and 7 bases lay outside the gene matches. The CDR3 here is CASSVGGGGKYEQYF. CDR3 nucleotide sequence: TGTGCCAGCAGCGTAGGAGGGGGCGGAAAATACGAGCAGTACTTC.

The rearrangement links TRBV10-3 to TRBJ2-4; 9 nucleotides agree with TRBD1. Trimming cost V 5 bases and J 4 bases; bases outside gene matches: 3. The CDR3 is 14 residues long. Per the germline V gene, CDR1 is ENHRY and CDR2 is SYGVKD. CDR3 amino acids: CAISSDRGKNIQYF. The DNA of the CDR3 is TGTGCCATCAGTTCGGACAGGGGAAAAAACATTCAGTACTTC.

The chain joins TRBV18 to TRBJ2-7; tentatively, D is TRBD1 (6 bases). Germline V gene lookup returns CDR1 KGHSH and CDR2 LQKENI. Trimming stripped 0 bases from V and 4 bases from J, with 13 bases between. The CDR3 consists of 15 residues. The CDR3 DNA is TGTGCCAGCTCACCACCCCAGGGGTCGTGGTACGAGCAGTACTTC. Translated: CASSPPQGSWYEQYF.

The chain employs TRBV12-5 and TRBJ1-5; D not resolved. Germline loops: CDR1 LGHNT, CDR2 FRNRAP. The V and J ends lost 5 bases and 4 bases respectively, with 9 bases between them. This CDR3 has 13 amino acids. DNA for the CDR3: TGTGCTAGTGGTCTGCGAGTGAATCAGCCCCAGCATTTT. Its translation: CASGLRVNQPQHF.

This clone was seen a handful of times. The chain uses TRBV13 and TRBJ2-2, with 9 bases identical to TRBD2. J lost 3 bases, V lost 1 base, and 6 bases had no gene match. Germline V gives CDR1 PRHDT, CDR2 FYEKMQ (reference sequence). The CDR3 runs 17 residues. Here the CDR3 reads CASSLVGREGHTGELFF. The DNA for the CDR3 is TGTGCCAGCAGCTTAGTCGGGCGGGAGGGCCACACCGGGGAGCTGTTTTTT.

This clone has a handful of counts. This sequence joins TRBV6-2 or TRBV6-3 and TRBJ1-1, with D maybe TRBD1 (6 bases). CDR1 is MNHEY, CDR2 SVGEGT, per germline. The germline V and J ends were trimmed by 6 bases and 1 base, with 12 bases remaining between them. The CDR3 has 14 amino acids. In nucleotides, the CDR3 is TGTGCCAGCAGCCTACAGGGAACGAACACTGAAGCTTTCTTT. Amino acid sequence: CASSLQGTNTEAFF.

The V and J genes are TRBV5-1 and TRBJ2-1; 7 bases agree with TRBD1. Trimming at V came to 5 bases and at J to 8 bases, leaving 7 bases not matched to a gene. Germline V lookup: CDR1 SGHRS, CDR2 YFSETQ. This CDR3 has 13 residues. Here the CDR3 DNA reads TGCGCCAGCAGTCCCCAACAGGGGTATGAGCAGTTCTTC. Protein product: CASSPQQGYEQFF.